The 7 T cell receptor beta chains reported below all come from one sample, sequenced in a study of response to subunit inactivated influenza vaccine. TCRdb called the RT-PCR reads again in MiXCR, with one record for every CDR3 protein. The sample holds hundreds of thousands of distinct CDR3 sequences, 10% to 15% seen once. This sample comprised PBMCs from blood, obtained on the day of vaccination. The source is a man in his forties or fifties who received an inactivated influenza vaccine.

The chain recombines TRBV6-1 with TRBJ2-5; D is perhaps TRBD1 (7 bases). CDR1 and CDR2 from the germline V gene are MNHNS and SASEGT. The CDR3 length is 13 residues. Trimming removed 7 bases at V and 5 bases at J, with 14 bases between. The CDR3 region is CASTTPGGETQYF. The DNA for the CDR3 is TGTGCCAGCACTACCCCAGGGGGGGAGACCCAGTACTTC.

Comment on this clonotype: An end of the junction differs from the germline gene, which may be a read error. The rearrangement links TRBV7-8 to TRBJ2-1; 11 nucleotides line up with TRBD2. Germline CDR1 is SGHVS and CDR2 is FQNEAQ. This CDR3 spans 15 amino acids. The CDR3 bases are TGTGCCAGCAGCTTGGGGACTAGCGGCTACAGTGAGCAGTTCTTC. This sequence encodes CASSLGTSGYSEQFF.

This clonotype was seen a handful of times. J is TRBJ2-3 and V is TRBV6-1; D is undetermined. With 4 bases removed from V and 2 bases from J, the gap between germline ends came to 13 bases. This CDR3 region has 15 residues. From germline, CDR1 is MNHNS and CDR2 SASEGT. The CDR3 sequence is CASSGGLVFTDTQYF. In nucleotides, the CDR3 is TGTGCCAGCAGTGGTGGGCTGGTCTTCACAGATACGCAGTATTTT.

This clonotype was seen at least ten times. The chain uses TRBV14 and TRBJ2-4; D is ambiguous. This CDR3 spans 13 amino acids. With 0 bases removed from V and 9 bases from J, the gap between germline ends came to 9 bases. Per germline, CDR1 SGHDN and CDR2 FVKESK. The CDR3 loop reads CASSQDLVAIQYF. DNA of the CDR3: TGTGCCAGCAGCCAAGACTTGGTAGCCATTCAGTACTTC.

This chain uses TRBV7-9 with TRBJ2-5; D tentatively fits TRBD1 or TRBD2 (5 bases each). CDR1 is SEHNR, CDR2 FQNEAQ, per germline (reference sequence). V was clipped by 1 base and J by 7 bases, with 19 bases between them. The CDR3 covers 16 residues. The CDR3 sequence: CASSLVIGAATGTQYF. Written as DNA, the CDR3 is TGTGCCAGCAGCTTAGTAATCGGGGCAGCTACGGGGACCCAGTACTTC.

This clonotype was observed at least ten times. V and J are TRBV4-3 and TRBJ2-1; 9 bases are a match to TRBD1. V was clipped by 0 bases and J by 2 bases; unmatched bases: 5. Germline loops: CDR1 LGHNA, CDR2 YSLEER. The CDR3 totals 17 residues. In nucleotides, the CDR3 is TGCGCCAGCAGCCAAGATTGGACAGGGGAGGCCTACAATGAGCAGTTCTTC. Amino acid sequence: CASSQDWTGEAYNEQFF.

In its sample, this clonotype was seen a few times. V usage is TRBV4-1 and J usage is TRBJ2-7, with 9 bases fitting TRBD1. The length of the CDR3 is 15 residues. The V gene's germline CDR1 is MGHRA and CDR2 YSYEKL. J was trimmed by 2 bases and V by 4 bases; bases with no gene match: 6. This chain's CDR3 is CASSPGTGYPYEQYF. The CDR3 nucleotides are TGCGCCAGCAGCCCGGGGACAGGGTATCCCTACGAGCAGTACTTC.